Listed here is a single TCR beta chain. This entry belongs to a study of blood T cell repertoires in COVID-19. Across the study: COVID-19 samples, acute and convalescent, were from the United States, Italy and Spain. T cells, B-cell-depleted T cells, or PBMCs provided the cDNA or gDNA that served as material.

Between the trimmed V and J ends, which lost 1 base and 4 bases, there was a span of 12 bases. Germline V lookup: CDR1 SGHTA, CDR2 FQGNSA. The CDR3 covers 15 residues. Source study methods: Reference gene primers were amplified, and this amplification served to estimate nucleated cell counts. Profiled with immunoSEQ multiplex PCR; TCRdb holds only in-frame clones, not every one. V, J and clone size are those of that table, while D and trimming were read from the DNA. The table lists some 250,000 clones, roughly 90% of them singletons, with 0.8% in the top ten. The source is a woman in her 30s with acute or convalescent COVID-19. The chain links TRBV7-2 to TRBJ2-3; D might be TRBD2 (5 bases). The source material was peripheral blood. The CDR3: CASSLGLIGADTQYF. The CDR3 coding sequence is TGTGCCAGCAGCTTAGGGCTGATCGGGGCAGATACGCAGTATTTT.